This T cell receptor beta chain is from a study of T cell responses to AZD1222 COVID-19 vaccine. About this clone: Its antigen is still unknown.

TCRdb keeps only in-frame clones here, not all; method: immunoSEQ multiplex PCR. The table includes 130,000 to 150,000 clones, roughly 87% detected once. The ends were cut back, 1 base at V and 7 bases at J, with 10 bases in the middle. The CDR3 extends over 13 amino acids. Germline-derived CDR1 and CDR2 are SGHTA and FQGNSA. Regarding the study as a whole: The study found Spike-specific TCR breadth and depth rose after two AZD1222 doses. Sampled repertoires all dated from after the peak T cell response.

The starting material was peripheral blood, obtained 28 days after the second dose of the MenACWY control vaccine. This receptor was obtained from an adult who received the MenACWY meningococcal vaccine as a control. The chain links TRBV7-2 to TRBJ1-2; D gene uncertain. CDR3 in DNA: TGTGCCAGCAGCTTAGTGGAAGTCGGTGGCTACACCTTC. Translated, it gives CASSLVEVGGYTF. The full variable domain, completed using reference TRBV7-2 and TRBJ1-2, is GAGVSQSPSNKVTEKGKDVELRCDPISGHTALYWYRQSLGQGLEFLIYFQGNSAPDKSGLPSDRFSAERTGGSVSTLTIQRTQQEDSAVYLCASSLVEVGGYTFGSGTRLTVV.